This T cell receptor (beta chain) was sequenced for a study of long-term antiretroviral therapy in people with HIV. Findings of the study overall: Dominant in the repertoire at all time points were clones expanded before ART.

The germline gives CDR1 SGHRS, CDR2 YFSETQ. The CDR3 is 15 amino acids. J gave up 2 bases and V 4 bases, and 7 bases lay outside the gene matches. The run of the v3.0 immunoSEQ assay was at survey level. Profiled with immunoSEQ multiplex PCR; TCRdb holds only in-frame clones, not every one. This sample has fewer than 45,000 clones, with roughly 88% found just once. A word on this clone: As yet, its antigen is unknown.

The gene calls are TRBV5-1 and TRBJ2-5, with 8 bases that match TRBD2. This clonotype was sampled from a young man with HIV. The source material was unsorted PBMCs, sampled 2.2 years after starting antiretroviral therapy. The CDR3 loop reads CASSPGAGVQETQYF. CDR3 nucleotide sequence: TGCGCCAGCAGCCCTGGAGCGGGGGTACAAGAGACCCAGTACTTC. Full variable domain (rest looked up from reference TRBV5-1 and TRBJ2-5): KAGVTQTPRYLIKTRGQQVTLSCSPISGHRSVSWYQQTPGQGLQFLFEYFSETQRNKGNFPGRFSGRQFSNSRSEMNVSTLELGDSALYLCASSPGAGVQETQYFGPGTRLLVL.